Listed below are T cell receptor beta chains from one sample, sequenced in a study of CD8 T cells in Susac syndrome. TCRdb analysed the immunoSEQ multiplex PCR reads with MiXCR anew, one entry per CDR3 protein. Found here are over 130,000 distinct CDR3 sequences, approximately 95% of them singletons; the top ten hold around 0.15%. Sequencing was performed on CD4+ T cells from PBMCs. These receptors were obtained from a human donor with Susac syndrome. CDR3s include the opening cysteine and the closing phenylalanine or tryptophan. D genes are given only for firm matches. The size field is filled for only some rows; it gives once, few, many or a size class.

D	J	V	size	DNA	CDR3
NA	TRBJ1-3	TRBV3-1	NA	TGTGCCAGCAGCGTGACGTGGGTTGCAAACACCATATATTTT	CASSVTWVANTIYF
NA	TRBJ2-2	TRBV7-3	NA	TGTGCCAGCAGCTTAACGGGGACCGGGGAGCTGTTTTTT	CASSLTGTGELFF
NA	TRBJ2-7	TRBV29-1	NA	TGCAGCGTGGCCCTGCCTGGGGAGTACGAGCAGTACTTC	CSVALPGEYEQYF
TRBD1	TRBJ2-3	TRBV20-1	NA	TGCAGTGCTACACAGGGGGTAGCGGCCACAGATACGCAGTATTTT	CSATQGVAATDTQYF
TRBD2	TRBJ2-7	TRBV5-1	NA	TGCGCCAGCAGCTTGAGACTAGCGGGGGCCTACGAGCAGTACTTC	CASSLRLAGAYEQYF
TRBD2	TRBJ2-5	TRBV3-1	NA	TGTGCCAGCAGCAGTAGCGGGGGGCGGGAGACCCAGTACTTC	CASSSSGGRETQYF
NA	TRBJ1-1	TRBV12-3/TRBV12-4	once	TGTGCCAGCAGTTTCCTGGGAGGGAGGGGTGAAGCTTTCTTT	CASSFLGGRGEAFF
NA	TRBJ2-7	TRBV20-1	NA	TGCAGTGCCATTACCCGGACAGCCTTCGGCGAGCAGTACTTC	CSAITRTAFGEQYF
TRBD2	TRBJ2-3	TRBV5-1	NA	TGCGCCAGCAGCTTCCTAGCGGGGGGAGCAGATACGCAGTATTTT	CASSFLAGGADTQYF
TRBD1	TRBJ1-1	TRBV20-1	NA	TGCAGTGCTATCGACAGGGTGAACACTGAAGCTTTCTTT	CSAIDRVNTEAFF
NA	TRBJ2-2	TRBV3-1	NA	TGTGCCAGCAGCCAGATGTTTGCCGGGGAGCTGTTTTTT	CASSQMFAGELFF
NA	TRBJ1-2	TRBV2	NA	TGTGCCAGCATAGTTCTCGATAACTATGGCTACACCTTC	CASIVLDNYGYTF
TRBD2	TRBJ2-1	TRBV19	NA	TGTGCCAGTAGTCTACTAGCGGACTACAATGAGCAGTTCTTC	CASSLLADYNEQFF
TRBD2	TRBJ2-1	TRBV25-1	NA	TGTGCCAGCAGCAGCCCCGGGACTAGCGGATACAATGAGCAGTTCTTC	CASSSPGTSGYNEQFF
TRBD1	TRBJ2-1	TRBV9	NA	TGTGCCAGCAGCGTAGGGACAGGGGCGAGGACGGGGAGCTCCTACAATGAGCAGTTCTTC	CASSVGTGARTGSSYNEQFF
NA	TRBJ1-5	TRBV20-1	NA	TGCAGTGCTAGTAGTCAGTTCAATCAGCCCCAGCATTTT	CSASSQFNQPQHF
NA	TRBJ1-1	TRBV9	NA	TGTGCCAGCAGCGTAGTTTCTGGCACTGAAGCTTTCTTT	CASSVVSGTEAFF
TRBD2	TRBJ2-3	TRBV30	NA	TGTGCCTGGAGTCTGGGGGGGGGAGATACGCAGTATTTT	CAWSLGGGDTQYF
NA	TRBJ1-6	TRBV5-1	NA	TGCGCCAGCAGCTTGGTCCCAGGAACGGCTTCACCCCTCCACTTT	CASSLVPGTASPLHF
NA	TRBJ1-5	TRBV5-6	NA	TGTGCCAGCAGCCCTTGGCGTGACGCACATAGCAATCAGCCCCAGCATTTT	CASSPWRDAHSNQPQHF
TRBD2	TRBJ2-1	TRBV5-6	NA	TGTGCCAGCACCCCAGGTCCAGCGGGACGCAATGAGCAGTTCTTC	CASTPGPAGRNEQFF
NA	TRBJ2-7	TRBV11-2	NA	TGTGCCAGCAGCTTAGATCATAACTACGAGCAGTACTTC	CASSLDHNYEQYF
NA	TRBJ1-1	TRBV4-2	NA	TGTGCCAGCAGCCCAACCATGGGCCATGAAGCTTTCTTT	CASSPTMGHEAFF
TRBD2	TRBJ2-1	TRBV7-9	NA	TGTGCCAGCAGTATTGGACTAGCGGGAGTGGGTGAGCAGTTCTTC	CASSIGLAGVGEQFF
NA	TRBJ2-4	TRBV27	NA	TGTGCCAGTGGACTAGCCAAAAACATTCAGTACTTC	CASGLAKNIQYF